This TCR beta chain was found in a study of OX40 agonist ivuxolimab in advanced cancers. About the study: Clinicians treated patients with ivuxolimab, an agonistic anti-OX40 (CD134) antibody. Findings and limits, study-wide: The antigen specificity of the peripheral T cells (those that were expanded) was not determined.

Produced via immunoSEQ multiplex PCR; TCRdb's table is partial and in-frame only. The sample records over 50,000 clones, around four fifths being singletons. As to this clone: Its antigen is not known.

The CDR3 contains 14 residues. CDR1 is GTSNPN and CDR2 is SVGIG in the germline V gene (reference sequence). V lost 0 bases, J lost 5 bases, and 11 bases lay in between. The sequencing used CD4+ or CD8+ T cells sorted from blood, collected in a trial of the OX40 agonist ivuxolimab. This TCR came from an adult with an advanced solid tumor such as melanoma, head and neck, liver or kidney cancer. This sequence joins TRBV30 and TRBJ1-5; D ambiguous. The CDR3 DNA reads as TGTGCCTGGAGTGTAGGCTCGTTCGATCAGCCCCAGCATTTT. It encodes CAWSVGSFDQPQHF.